This TCR beta chain was observed in a study of blood T cell repertoires in COVID-19. Background on the study: Sites in the United States, Italy and Spain provided acute and convalescent COVID-19 samples. PBMCs, B-cell-depleted T cells, or T cells were the source of the cDNA or gDNA that made up the material.

Study processing details: For nucleated cells, counts were estimated from reference gene primer amplification. Repertoires were generated with immunoSEQ multiplex PCR, while TCRdb's copy carries only in-frame clones and drops some. D and trimming were read from the DNA, whereas the V and J calls and clone size are those reported in that table. The sample has approximately 170,000 clones, about 85% seen once. The CDR3 covers 14 residues. Between the trimmed V and J ends, which lost 3 bases and 7 bases, there was a span of 12 bases. CDR1 is KGHSH, CDR2 LQKENI, per germline. The chain recombines TRBV18 with TRBJ1-4; D ambiguous. Sequencing input: peripheral blood. The clonotype comes from a man in his 60s who had recovered from COVID-19. The CDR3 coding sequence is TGTGCCAGCTCACCGGGAGGGCGTGGTGAAAAACTGTTTTTT. Translated: CASSPGGRGEKLFF.